This T cell receptor beta chain came from a study of graft-versus-host responses after intestinal transplantation. At the level of the study: After anti-thymocyte globulin induction, recipients took tacrolimus and steroids for 2 to 3 years.

Intraepithelial lymphocytes and lamina propria lymphocytes were released through processing of graft tissue. The J segment lost 7 bases and the V segment lost 3 bases, leaving 7 bases of the junction unmatched. Germline V gives CDR1 SQVTM, CDR2 ANQGSEA. This CDR3 comprises 14 residues. TCRdb's copy holds only in-frame clones and misses some; the assay was immunoSEQ multiplex PCR. The sample includes about 9,600 clones, 60% to 85% of them seen just once. The V gene is TRBV29-1, the J gene TRBJ2-1, with 9 nucleotides matching TRBD2. Sequenced material: ileum tissue, taken around 450 days after intestinal transplantation. The source is a human patient who received an intestinal transplant, so some T cells may come from the graft donor. CDR3 loop: CSVDYSGGRNEQFF. For the CDR3, the DNA is TGCAGCGTTGATTATAGCGGGGGAAGGAATGAGCAGTTCTTC.